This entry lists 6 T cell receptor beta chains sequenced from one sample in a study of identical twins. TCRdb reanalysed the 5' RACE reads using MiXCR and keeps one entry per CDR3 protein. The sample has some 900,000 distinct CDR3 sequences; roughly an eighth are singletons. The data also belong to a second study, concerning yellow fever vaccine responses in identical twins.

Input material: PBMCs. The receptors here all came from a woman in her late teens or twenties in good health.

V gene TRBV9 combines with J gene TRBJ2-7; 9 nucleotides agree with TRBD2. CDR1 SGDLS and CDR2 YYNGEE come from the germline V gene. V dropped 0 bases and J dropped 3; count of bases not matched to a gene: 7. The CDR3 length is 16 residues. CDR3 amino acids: CASSVAELAGVYEQYF. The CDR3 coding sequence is TGTGCCAGCAGCGTAGCAGAGTTAGCGGGAGTCTACGAGCAGTACTTC.

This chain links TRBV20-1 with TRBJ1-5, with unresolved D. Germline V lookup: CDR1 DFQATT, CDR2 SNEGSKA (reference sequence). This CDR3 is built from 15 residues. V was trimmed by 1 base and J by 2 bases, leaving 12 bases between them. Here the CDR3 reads CSARVQEGRNQPQHF. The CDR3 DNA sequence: TGCAGTGCTAGAGTGCAGGAAGGACGCAATCAGCCCCAGCATTTT.

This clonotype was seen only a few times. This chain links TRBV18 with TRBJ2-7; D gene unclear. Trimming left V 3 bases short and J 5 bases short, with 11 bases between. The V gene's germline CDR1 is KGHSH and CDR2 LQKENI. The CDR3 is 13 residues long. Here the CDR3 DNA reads TGTGCCAGCTCACCCAGCAGGCAAGACGAGCAGTACTTC. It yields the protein CASSPSRQDEQYF.

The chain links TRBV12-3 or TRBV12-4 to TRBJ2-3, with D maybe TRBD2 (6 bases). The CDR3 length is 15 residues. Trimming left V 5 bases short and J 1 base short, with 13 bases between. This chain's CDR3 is CASSLRGWGTDTQYF. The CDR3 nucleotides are TGTGCCAGCAGTCTGCGGGGTTGGGGCACAGATACGCAGTATTTT.

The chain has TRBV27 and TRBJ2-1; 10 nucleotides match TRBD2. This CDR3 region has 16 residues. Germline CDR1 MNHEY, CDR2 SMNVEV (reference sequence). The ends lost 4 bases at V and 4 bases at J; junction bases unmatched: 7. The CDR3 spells CASSSEAGGLYNEQFF. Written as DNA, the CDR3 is TGTGCCAGCAGTTCCGAAGCGGGGGGGCTATACAATGAGCAGTTCTTC.

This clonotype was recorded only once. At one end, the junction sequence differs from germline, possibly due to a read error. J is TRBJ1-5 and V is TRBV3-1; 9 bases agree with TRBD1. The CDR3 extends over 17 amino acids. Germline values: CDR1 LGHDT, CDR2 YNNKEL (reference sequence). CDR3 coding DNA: TGTGCTAGCAGCCAAGATTCGACAGGGGGTTTGAATCAGCCCCAGCATTTT. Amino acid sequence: CASSQDSTGGLNQPQHF.